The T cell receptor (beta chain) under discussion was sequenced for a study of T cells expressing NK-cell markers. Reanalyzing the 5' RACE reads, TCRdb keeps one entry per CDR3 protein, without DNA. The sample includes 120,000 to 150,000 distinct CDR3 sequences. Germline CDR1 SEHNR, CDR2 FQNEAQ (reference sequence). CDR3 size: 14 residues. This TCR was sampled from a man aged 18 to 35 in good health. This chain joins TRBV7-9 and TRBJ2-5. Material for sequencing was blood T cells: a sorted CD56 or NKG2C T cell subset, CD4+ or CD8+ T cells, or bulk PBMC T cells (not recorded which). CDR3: CASSPSGYQETQYF.